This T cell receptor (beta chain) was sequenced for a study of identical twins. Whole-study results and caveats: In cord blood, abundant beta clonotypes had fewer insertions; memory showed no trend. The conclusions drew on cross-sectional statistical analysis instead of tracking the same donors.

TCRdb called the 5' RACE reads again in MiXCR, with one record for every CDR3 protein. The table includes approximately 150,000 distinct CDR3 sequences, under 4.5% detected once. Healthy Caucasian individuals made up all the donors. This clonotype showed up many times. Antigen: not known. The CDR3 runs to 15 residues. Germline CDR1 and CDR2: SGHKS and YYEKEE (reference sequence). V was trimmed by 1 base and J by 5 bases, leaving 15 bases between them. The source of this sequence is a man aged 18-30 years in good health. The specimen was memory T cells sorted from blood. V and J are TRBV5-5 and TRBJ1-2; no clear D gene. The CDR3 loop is CASSLSDDHGYGYTF. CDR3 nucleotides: TGTGCCAGCAGCTTGTCGGACGATCATGGATATGGCTACACCTTC. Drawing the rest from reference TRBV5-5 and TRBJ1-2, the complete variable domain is DAGVTQSPTHLIKTRGQQVTLRCSPISGHKSVSWYQQVLGQGPQFIFQYYEKEERGRGNFPDRFSARQFPNYSSELNVNALLLGDSALYLCASSLSDDHGYGYTFGSGTRLTVV.